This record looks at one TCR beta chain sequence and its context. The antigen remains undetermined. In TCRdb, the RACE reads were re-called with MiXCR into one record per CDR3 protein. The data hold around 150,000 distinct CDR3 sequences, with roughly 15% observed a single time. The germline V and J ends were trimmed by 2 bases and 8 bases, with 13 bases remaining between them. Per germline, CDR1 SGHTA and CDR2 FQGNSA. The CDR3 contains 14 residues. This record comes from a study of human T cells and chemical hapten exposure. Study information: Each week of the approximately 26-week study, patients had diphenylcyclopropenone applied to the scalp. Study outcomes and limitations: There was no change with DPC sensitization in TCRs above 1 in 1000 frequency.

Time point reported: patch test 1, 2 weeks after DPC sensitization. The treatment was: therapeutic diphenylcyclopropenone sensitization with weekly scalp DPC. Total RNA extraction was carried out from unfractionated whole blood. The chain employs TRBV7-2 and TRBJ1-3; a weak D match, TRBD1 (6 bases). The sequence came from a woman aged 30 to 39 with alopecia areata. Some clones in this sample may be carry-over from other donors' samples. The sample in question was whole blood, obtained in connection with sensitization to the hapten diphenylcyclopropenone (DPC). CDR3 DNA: TGTGCCAGCAGCTTAAGACAGGCTATGGACACCATATATTTT. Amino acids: CASSLRQAMDTIYF.